Sequencing of this TCR beta chain was carried out in a study of blood T cell repertoires in COVID-19. About the study: COVID-19 samples collected from the United States, Italy and Spain covered acute and convalescent phases. Nucleic acid was either cDNA or gDNA, and it came from T cells, B-cell-depleted T cells, or PBMCs.

Authors' processing steps: Using reference gene primer amplification, nucleated cell counts were estimated. The data were produced by immunoSEQ multiplex PCR, yet TCRdb's version contains in-frame clones alone and is incomplete. That table gives V, J and clone size, and the DNA gave D and trimming. The sample lists approximately 67,000 clones, about 80% seen once, with 5% to 8% in the top ten. Trimming removed 1 base from V and 9 bases from J, with 10 bases in between. This CDR3 is built from 14 residues. Germline V lookup: CDR1 SGHTA, CDR2 FQGNSA. The TCR comes from a man aged 55-75 years with acute or convalescent COVID-19. This chain joins TRBV7-2 and TRBJ1-6; tentatively, D is TRBD1 (5 bases). Sample: peripheral blood. This CDR3 reads CASSLEGTRSPLHF. The CDR3 coding sequence is TGTGCCAGCAGCTTAGAGGGGACTCGTTCACCCCTCCACTTT.